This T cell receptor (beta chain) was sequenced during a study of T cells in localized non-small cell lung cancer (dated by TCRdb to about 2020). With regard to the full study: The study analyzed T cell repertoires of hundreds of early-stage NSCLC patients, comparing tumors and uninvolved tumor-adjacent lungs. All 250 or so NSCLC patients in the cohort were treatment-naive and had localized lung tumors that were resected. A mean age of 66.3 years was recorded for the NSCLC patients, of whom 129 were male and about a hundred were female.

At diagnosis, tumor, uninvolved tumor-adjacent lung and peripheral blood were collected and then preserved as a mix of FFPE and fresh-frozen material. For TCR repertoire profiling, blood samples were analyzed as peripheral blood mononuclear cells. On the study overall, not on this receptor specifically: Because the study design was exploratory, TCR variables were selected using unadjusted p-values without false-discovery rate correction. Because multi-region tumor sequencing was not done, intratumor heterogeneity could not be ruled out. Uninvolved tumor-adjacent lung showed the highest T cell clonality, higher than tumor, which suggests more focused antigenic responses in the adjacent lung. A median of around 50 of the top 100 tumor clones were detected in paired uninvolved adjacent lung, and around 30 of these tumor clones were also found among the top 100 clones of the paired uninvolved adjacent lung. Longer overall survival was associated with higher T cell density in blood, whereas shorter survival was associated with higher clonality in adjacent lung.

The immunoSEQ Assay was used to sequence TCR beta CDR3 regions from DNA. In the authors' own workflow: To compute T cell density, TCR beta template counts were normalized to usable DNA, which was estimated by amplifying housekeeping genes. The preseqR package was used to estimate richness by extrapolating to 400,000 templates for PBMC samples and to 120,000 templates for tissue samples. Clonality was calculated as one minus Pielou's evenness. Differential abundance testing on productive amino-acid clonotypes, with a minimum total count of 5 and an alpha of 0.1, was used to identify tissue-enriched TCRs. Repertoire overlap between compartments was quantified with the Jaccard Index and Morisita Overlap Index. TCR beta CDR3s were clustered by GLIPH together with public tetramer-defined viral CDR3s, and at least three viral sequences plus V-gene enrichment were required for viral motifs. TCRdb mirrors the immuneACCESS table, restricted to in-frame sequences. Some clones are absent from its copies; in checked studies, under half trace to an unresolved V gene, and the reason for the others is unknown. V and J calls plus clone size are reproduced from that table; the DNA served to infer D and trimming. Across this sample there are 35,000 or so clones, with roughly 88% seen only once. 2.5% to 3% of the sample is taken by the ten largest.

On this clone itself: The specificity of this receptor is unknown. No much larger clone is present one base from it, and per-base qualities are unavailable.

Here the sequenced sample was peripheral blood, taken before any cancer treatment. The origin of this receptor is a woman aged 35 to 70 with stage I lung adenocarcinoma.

The CDR3 sequence is CASRRDRDNEQFF. The nucleotide sequence is TGTGCCAGCAGGCGGGACAGGGACAATGAGCAGTTCTTC. The chain is encoded by TRBV2 joined to TRBJ2-1, with 9 bases matching TRBD1. V is trimmed back by 6 bases and J by 5 bases, and the junction contains 2 bases that no gene match accounts for. Including the terminal cysteine and phenylalanine, the CDR3 comprises 13 residues. Just CDR3 DNA is preserved here, 39 bases in frame from base 1. The germline V gene gives CDR1 as SNHLY and CDR2 as FYNNEI.